Presented here are 6 T cell receptor beta chains from one specimen sequenced in a study of T-cell reconstitution after alpha-beta-depleted transplantation in children. Preparing the TCRbeta library involved the use of unique molecular identifiers. TCRdb reprocessed the PCR reads via MiXCR and lists one record per CDR3 protein. This table has approximately 630,000 distinct CDR3 sequences, 10% to 15% appearing once. The source was PBMCs, collected before TCRalphabeta/CD19-depleted stem cell transplant. All receptors derive from a girl aged 2-15 years with congenital amegakaryocytic thrombocytopenia, due to receive a stem cell transplant.

As for this clonotype: The junction differs from germline at one of its ends, possibly a read error. This chain joins TRBV29-1 and TRBJ2-5; 8 bases line up with TRBD1. Per the germline V gene, CDR1 is SQVTM and CDR2 is ANQGSEA. The CDR3 is 12 residues long. CDR3 loop: CGVGTGQETQYF. DNA of the CDR3: TGCGGCGTGGGGACAGGACAAGAGACCCAGTACTTC.

A word on this clonotype: A read error may be the cause here, since a much bigger clone is one base away. The chain combines TRBV10-3 with TRBJ2-1, with a weak D call TRBD2 (6 bases). The CDR3 contains 17 residues. In germline, CDR1 is ENHRY, CDR2 SYGVKD. V was clipped by 4 bases and J by 5 bases, with 21 bases between them. CDR3: CAISGTKTRDSHNEQFF. DNA of the CDR3: TGTGCCATCAGTGGCACTAAAACGCGGGACTCACACAATGAGCAGTTCTTC.

V gene TRBV7-8 combines with J gene TRBJ2-7; 10 bases are shared with TRBD2. The germline V gene has CDR1 SGHVS and CDR2 FQNEAQ. With V trimmed by 0 bases and J by 5 bases, 4 bases remained unmatched. The CDR3 is 15 amino acids. CDR3 loop: CASSLASGRFHEQYF. Here the CDR3 DNA reads TGTGCCAGCAGCTTAGCTAGCGGGAGGTTCCACGAGCAGTACTTC.

The sample holds many counts of this clonotype. The V gene is TRBV28, the J gene TRBJ1-4; D gene unclear. Germline lookup yields CDR1 MDHEN and CDR2 SYDVKM. The V end lost 7 bases, the J end lost 1 base, and 16 bases lay between the germline ends. This CDR3 contains 16 residues. Written as DNA, the CDR3 is TGTGCCAGCAATCCCCGAGGACCCTTAACTAATGAAAAACTGTTTTTT. Its protein product is CASNPRGPLTNEKLFF.

This chain connects TRBV18 to TRBJ1-2; 10 bases align to TRBD1. The junction had 3 bases not matched to a gene; V was cut back by 5 bases and J by 3 bases. The CDR3 has 14 amino acids. The germline V gene has CDR1 KGHSH and CDR2 LQKENI. The CDR3 DNA is TGTGCCAGCTCAGCCGGGACAGGGGACTATGGCTACACCTTC. Translation gives CASSAGTGDYGYTF.

The rearrangement joins TRBV20-1 to TRBJ2-1; 10 bases fit TRBD2. Germline V gene data show CDR1 as DFQATT and CDR2 as SNEGSKA (reference sequence). This CDR3 region has 19 residues. The V and J ends lost 5 bases and 11 bases, in that order; junction bases with no gene match: 27. The CDR3 spells CSARRLAGPEKSTEPKQFF. The CDR3 DNA follows: TGCAGTGCTCGCCGACTAGCGGGCCCCGAAAAGTCAACTGAACCGAAGCAGTTCTTC.